The rows below give T cell receptor beta chains drawn from one sample of a study of cytomegalovirus exposure and HLA in healthy donors. The assay was immunoSEQ multiplex PCR, and TCRdb's table has in-frame clones only and misses some. The sample consists of hundreds of thousands of clones, roughly 86% of them appearing once. Sequencing was done on a sample of PBMCs. The receptors were sampled from a woman younger than 45 in good health and CMV-seropositive. Each CDR3 is given with its conserved first and last residue.

v_gene	j_gene	CDR3aa
TRBV7-2	TRBJ2-7	CASSLGQYYEQYF
TRBV2	TRBJ2-2	CATLPFQREGSGELFF
TRBV28	TRBJ1-2	CASSPTQGRGYGYTF
TRBV6-6	TRBJ1-5	CASSASTGIQPQHF
TRBV20-1	TRBJ1-1	CSARDRDEAFF
TRBV6-5	TRBJ2-6	CASSYRLESGANVLTF
TRBV28	TRBJ1-2	CASTRGGQIYTF
TRBV6-1	TRBJ2-1	CASSATSGYEQFF
TRBV27	TRBJ1-2	CASSPVGGNYGYTF
TRBV19	TRBJ2-7	CASSIVASLAYEQYF
TRBV5-1	TRBJ2-2	CASGLPRETGELFF
TRBV5-1	TRBJ1-1	CASSGGEGMNTEAFF
TRBV19	TRBJ2-1	CASSIAGGSPYNEQFF
TRBV7-9	TRBJ1-5	CASSFLKGPDNQPQHF
TRBV5-1	TRBJ2-7	CASSIQGYEQYF
TRBV29-1	TRBJ2-3	CSVIAGTTTDTQYF
TRBV28	TRBJ1-2	CATFPGTGVAGPYGYTF
TRBV6-1	TRBJ2-5	CASSGLGPRETQYF
TRBV9	TRBJ1-3	CASSVGYWGQGTQNTIYF
TRBV30	TRBJ2-5	CANSGGETQYF
TRBV28	TRBJ2-6	CASSRTGGGSGANVLTF
TRBV7-2	TRBJ2-1	CASSLAGLAGGSSYNEQFF
TRBV10-1	TRBJ1-4	CASGSGTGGAEAREKLFF
TRBV19	TRBJ1-4	CASSMLPGTGDEKLFF
TRBV7-9	TRBJ2-1	CASSLIVWTSGRPGNEQFF
TRBV5-1	TRBJ2-2	CASSLPGQLTGELFF
TRBV10-3	TRBJ2-3	CAISEASGRFGTQYF
TRBV4-2	TRBJ1-4	CASSFATGQGNEKLFF
TRBV7-3	TRBJ2-7	CATSRSYEQYF
TRBV30	TRBJ1-1	CAWSHRAMNTEAFF
TRBV20-1	TRBJ1-2	CSASLGYGYTF
TRBV5-1	TRBJ1-1	CASSTARTDMNTEAFF
TRBV5-1	TRBJ2-1	CASSLAGTGYNEQFF
TRBV9	TRBJ2-2	CASSASGAGELFF
TRBV6-6	TRBJ1-1	CASSSSEGWNTEAFF
TRBV5-6	TRBJ1-3	CASSLIRHRPHHSGNTIYF
TRBV9	TRBJ1-2	CASSAAGLNYGYTF
TRBV1	TRBJ1-4	CTTRRVDEKLFF
TRBV7-9	TRBJ1-3	CASSQDSGNTIYF
TRBV9	TRBJ2-7	CASSPWTGTSYEQYF
TRBV5-1	TRBJ2-3	CASSYVLAGVRDTQYF
TRBV6-1	TRBJ1-2	CASSPGEPYGYTF
TRBV27	TRBJ2-7	CASSSGQGYEQYF
TRBV11-3	TRBJ2-6	CASSLSGANVLTF
TRBV5-1	TRBJ2-1	CASSLGLAGLSYNEQFF
TRBV30	TRBJ2-1	CAWSVLDPNSGGRQFF
TRBV9	TRBJ2-1	CASSPSSGSYNEQFF
TRBV30	TRBJ2-7	CAWSVLSHTYEQYF
TRBV2	TRBJ2-3	CASSARGSGVTDTQYF
TRBV6-1	TRBJ1-3	CASVLWGGGNTIYF
TRBV5-1	TRBJ2-5	CASSLGQLQETQYF
TRBV27	TRBJ2-7	CASSRDMEFYEQYF
TRBV11-3	TRBJ2-2	CASSRNRGNTGELFF